Listed below are T cell receptor beta chains from one sample, sequenced in a study of blood T cell repertoires in COVID-19. Using immunoSEQ multiplex PCR, the repertoire was profiled, and TCRdb retains in-frame clones only, with some absent. The repertoire holds 15,000 or so clones, with around 88% as singletons. The specimen was peripheral blood. These receptors were taken from a human donor in a cohort sampled during active COVID-19. The CDR3 runs from the conserved cysteine through the conserved F or W. A D gene is named only where the DNA matches it firmly. Clone size is shown for a subset of rows, as once, few, many or a class of expanded clone.

j_call v_call clone_size d_call cdr3_nt cdr3_aa
TRBJ2-7 TRBV6-6 NA NA TGTGCCAGCAGTAAGAGGGAGTTCACGATCGAGCAGTACTTC CASSKREFTIEQYF
TRBJ2-1 TRBV6-6 NA NA TGTGCCAGCAGACGAAGTACGGGACAATTTAGCTCCTACAATGAGCAGTTCTTC CASRRSTGQFSSYNEQFF
TRBJ2-1 TRBV5-1 once TRBD2 TGCGCCAGCAGCCGGCCGGGACTAGCGGGGGACCACTCCTACAATGAGCAGTTCTTC CASSRPGLAGDHSYNEQFF
TRBJ2-7 TRBV27 NA NA TGTGCCAGCAGTTCGCTGGAGGGACCGAATCCCTACGAGCAGTACTTC CASSSLEGPNPYEQYF
TRBJ2-7 TRBV5-1 NA NA TGCGCCAGCGCAGGTTGGGGGCAAAGGAGTGACGAGCAGTACTTC CASAGWGQRSDEQYF
TRBJ2-3 TRBV6-5 once NA TGTGCCAGCAGTTCTCACCCGGCAGATACGCAGTATTTT CASSSHPADTQYF
TRBJ1-2 TRBV29-1 NA TRBD1 TGCAGCGCCGTAGGACAGGGGAACTATGGCTACACCTTC CSAVGQGNYGYTF
TRBJ2-1 TRBV5-1 NA TRBD1 TGCGCCAGCAGCCCGGGACAGTCCCATCGGCATGAGCAGTTCTTC CASSPGQSHRHEQFF
TRBJ2-5 TRBV5-6 NA TRBD1 TGTGCCAGCAGTTACACGCCAGGGGGCCAAGAGACCCAGTACTTC CASSYTPGGQETQYF
TRBJ2-7 TRBV2 NA NA TGTGCCAGCAGTGTAGTCAGGGATCGGCAGTACTTC CASSVVRDRQYF
TRBJ2-5 TRBV11-2 NA NA TGTGCCAGCAGCTTAGCCCCGGCAGGGTCGGTGGAGACCCAGTACTTC CASSLAPAGSVETQYF
TRBJ2-2 TRBV6-6 NA NA TGTGCCAGCAGTTACCCCAGGGTGGCCACCGGGGAGCTGTTTTTT CASSYPRVATGELFF
TRBJ1-2 TRBV5-1 NA TRBD1 TGCGCCAGCAGCTTGGGACCAGGGGGTGGCTACACCTTC CASSLGPGGGYTF
TRBJ1-2 TRBV10-2 NA NA TGCGCCAGCAGTGAGTCGCCTTTAGAAGGCTACACCTTC CASSESPLEGYTF
TRBJ1-4 TRBV3-1/TRBV3-2 NA TRBD1 TGTGCCAGCAGCAGACAGGGCGGGGCTGAAAAACTGTTTTTT CASSRQGGAEKLFF
TRBJ2-1 TRBV4-3 NA NA TGCGCCAGCAGCCAAGATCCCCCGCGGCGGGCGGGGAGCTCCTACAATGAGCAGTTCTTC CASSQDPPRRAGSSYNEQFF
TRBJ2-1 TRBV5-6 NA NA TGTGCCAGCTCTACAGGATACTCCTACAATGAGCAGTTCTTC CASSTGYSYNEQFF
TRBJ2-3 TRBV5-5 NA TRBD1 TGTGCCAGCAGCTTGGCCTTACCAGGGGGCAGGGCAGATACGCAGTATTTT CASSLALPGGRADTQYF
TRBJ2-3 TRBV11-3 NA NA TGTGCCAGCAGCCAGGCTCGCGGGGATAGCACAGATACGCAGTATTTT CASSQARGDSTDTQYF
TRBJ2-5 TRBV9 NA TRBD1 TGTGCCAGCAGCGCACGACAGGGAACAGGGACCCAGTACTTC CASSARQGTGTQYF
TRBJ1-1 TRBV27 NA NA TGTGCCAGCAGTTTATTCGGTGAAGCTTTCTTT CASSLFGEAFF
TRBJ2-7 TRBV19 NA TRBD2 TGTGCCAGTAGACCGACTAGCGGGGGGGCCTACGAGCAGTACTTC CASRPTSGGAYEQYF